These 19 T cell receptor beta chains were sequenced from one sample in a study of cytomegalovirus exposure and HLA in healthy donors. The study ran its PCR with 60 Vbeta and 13 Jbeta primers. Sequencing used immunoSEQ multiplex PCR; TCRdb keeps in-frame clones, though not all of them. Among hundreds of thousands of clones listed, about 72% were seen once. Input material: PBMCs. The receptor source for this set is a male donor in good health and CMV-seronegative.

The chain employs TRBV6-1 and TRBJ2-1; D is possibly TRBD2 (5 bases). V lost 0 bases and J 8 bases, leaving 14 bases between the germline ends. Germline values: CDR1 MNHNS, CDR2 SASEGT. The length of the CDR3 is 15 residues. The CDR3 DNA follows: TGTGCCAGCAGTGAAGCGTTACCCGGGGTCGATGAGCAGTTCTTC. It translates to CASSEALPGVDEQFF.

This CDR3 is CATSEGLAVTYEQYF. The CDR3 bases are TGTGCCACCAGCGAAGGACTAGCGGTAACCTACGAGCAGTACTTC. The rearrangement joins TRBV15 to TRBJ2-5; 10 bases are shared with TRBD2. The J call may be faulty, since TRBJ2-7 better matches the DNA end. CDR1 is LNHNV, CDR2 YYDKDF, per germline (reference sequence). The CDR3 consists of 15 residues.

A few counts support this clone. The V gene is TRBV28, the J gene TRBJ1-5, with TRBD1 as a possible D gene (6 bases). Trimming cost V 5 bases and J 2 bases, with 16 bases left between them. Germline CDR1 reads MDHEN; CDR2 reads SYDVKM. The CDR3 covers 16 residues. This chain's CDR3 is CASSPERGLGNQPQHF. CDR3 nucleotide sequence: TGTGCCAGCAGTCCGGAGAGGGGGTTGGGCAATCAGCCCCAGCATTTT.

V and J are TRBV4-1 and TRBJ1-1; the match to TRBD1 covers 9 bases. The V segment lost 0 bases and the J segment 3 bases; nucleotides outside the gene matches: 2. In germline, CDR1 is MGHRA, CDR2 YSYEKL. There are 15 residues in the CDR3. This CDR3 is CASSQDRQGDTEAFF. CDR3 bases: TGCGCCAGCAGCCAAGATAGACAGGGGGACACTGAAGCTTTCTTT.

The genes are TRBV7-9 and TRBJ2-5, with TRBD2 matching 10 bases. The CDR3 contains 14 residues. The V gene's germline CDR1 is SEHNR and CDR2 FQNEAQ (reference sequence). Unmatched junction bases numbered 0, after V lost 2 bases and J lost 3 bases. The CDR3 protein is CASSLTSGEETQYF. As DNA, the CDR3 is TGTGCCAGCAGCTTAACTAGCGGGGAAGAGACCCAGTACTTC.

The chain carries TRBV5-1 and TRBJ2-3; TRBD2 matches at 10 bases. The CDR3 consists of 14 residues. Germline values: CDR1 SGHRS, CDR2 YFSETQ. V lost 4 bases and J lost 5; bases outside the gene matches: 4. The CDR3 loop reads CASSLAGVLDTQYF. In DNA form, the CDR3 reads TGCGCCAGCAGCCTAGCGGGAGTCTTAGATACGCAGTATTTT.

The V call is TRBV19, the J call TRBJ1-5; no reliable D call. Trimming stripped 10 bases from V and 7 bases from J, with 14 bases between. The CDR3 has 12 residues. CDR1 is LNHDA and CDR2 is SQIVND in the germline V gene (reference sequence). The chain's CDR3 is CATLSGGQPQHF. CDR3 nucleotides: TGTGCCACCCTTTCCGGCGGACAGCCCCAGCATTTT.

About this clone: Within the sample, other DNA sequences also encode this same CDR3. The genes are TRBV12-5 and TRBJ2-7; 7 bases fit TRBD2. This CDR3 has 13 residues. The germline V gene encodes CDR1 LGHNT and CDR2 FRNRAP. Losses at the gene ends were 3 bases for V and 3 bases for J; bases not matched to a gene: 2. The CDR3 is CASGLAGSYEQYF. Written as DNA, the CDR3 is TGTGCTAGTGGTTTAGCGGGGAGCTACGAGCAGTACTTC. The complete variable domain, with remaining parts taken from reference TRBV12-5 and TRBJ2-7, reads DARVTQTPRHKVTEMGQEVTMRCQPILGHNTVFWYRQTMMQGLELLAYFRNRAPLDDSGMPKDRFSAEMPDATLATLKIQPSEPRDSAVYFCASGLAGSYEQYFGPGTRLTVT.

As concerns this clone: At one of its ends the junction is not consistent with the germline gene, which may arise from a read error. Other DNA sequences of this sample code for an identical CDR3. The rearrangement joins TRBV6-5 to TRBJ1-1; D not certain. Germline values: CDR1 MNHEY, CDR2 SVGAGI. The CDR3 is 16 amino acids. In DNA form, the CDR3 reads TGCGCCAGCAGTTACTCGATGTCCCCCAGGAACACTGAAGCTTTCTTT. This sequence encodes CASSYSMSPRNTEAFF.

The chain links TRBV11-2 to TRBJ2-2, with D hard to call. Trimming removed 4 bases from V and 5 bases from J, with 5 bases in between. This CDR3 comprises 12 residues. Germline-derived CDR1 and CDR2 are SGHAT and FQNNGV. The chain's CDR3 is CASSSPTGELFF. CDR3 sequence (DNA): TGTGCCAGCAGCTCCCCTACCGGGGAGCTGTTTTTT.

The table lists this clone with a few counts. This chain connects TRBV7-6 to TRBJ2-1, with 13 bases lining up with TRBD2. The CDR3 has 16 residues. Germline V gene lookup returns CDR1 SGHVS and CDR2 FNYEAQ. Trimming at V came to 1 base and at J to 5 bases, leaving 2 bases not matched to a gene. This CDR3 reads CASSLGTSGSNNEQFF. The DNA for the CDR3 is TGTGCCAGCAGCTTAGGGACTAGCGGGAGTAACAATGAGCAGTTCTTC.

J is TRBJ2-1 and V is TRBV27; the D gene is possibly TRBD2 (5 bases). The V and J ends lost 0 bases and 3 bases respectively, with 9 bases between them. The CDR3 length is 15 residues. CDR1 and CDR2 (germline): MNHEY, SMNVEV (reference sequence). In nucleotides, the CDR3 is TGTGCCAGCAGTTTATCTCGAGGGAGCTACAATGAGCAGTTCTTC. Encoded protein: CASSLSRGSYNEQFF.

This clone has only a few counts. The V call is TRBV19, the J call TRBJ2-2, with D maybe TRBD1 (5 bases). CDR3 length: 12 amino acids. Trimming removed 8 bases at V and 4 bases at J, with 8 bases between. Germline CDR1 LNHDA, CDR2 SQIVND (reference sequence). The CDR3 is CASDQGTGELFF. DNA for the CDR3: TGTGCCAGTGACCAGGGCACCGGGGAGCTGTTTTTT.

V gene TRBV15 combines with J gene TRBJ2-5, with 10 bases lining up with TRBD2. Gene TRBJ2-7 matches the end of the DNA better, so the J call may be wrong. The germline gives CDR1 LNHNV, CDR2 YYDKDF (reference sequence). The CDR3 spans 17 residues. The CDR3 region is CATSRGEASGRGYEQYF. The CDR3 DNA reads as TGTGCCACCAGCAGAGGCGAGGCTAGCGGGAGAGGTTACGAGCAGTACTTC.

This chain uses TRBV11-1 with TRBJ2-1; 10 positions agree with TRBD2. With V trimmed by 2 bases and J by 5 bases, 6 bases remained unmatched. Per the germline V gene, CDR1 is SGHAT and CDR2 is FQDESV (reference sequence). This CDR3 is 16 amino acids long. The CDR3 here is CASSLTGTSVDNEQFF. The CDR3 region has the DNA TGTGCCAGCAGCTTAACCGGGACTAGCGTCGACAATGAGCAGTTCTTC.

This sequence joins TRBV18 and TRBJ1-2, with 7 bases aligning to TRBD1. V was pared by 4 bases and J by 3 bases, with 8 bases of the junction left unmatched. The CDR3 is 15 residues long. Germline V gene data show CDR1 as KGHSH and CDR2 as LQKENI. Here the CDR3 reads CASSLRQGIDYGYTF. DNA of the CDR3: TGTGCCAGCTCACTACGACAGGGAATAGACTATGGCTACACCTTC. Based on the CDR3 plus reference TRBV18 and TRBJ1-2, the full variable domain is NAGVMQNPRHLVRRRGQEARLRCSPMKGHSHVYWYRQLPEEGLKFMVYLQKENIIDESGMPKERFSAEFPKEGPSILRIQQVVRGDSAAYFCASSLRQGIDYGYTFGSGTRLTVV.

The rearrangement links TRBV18 to TRBJ1-5; D gene unclear. The CDR3 length is 12 residues. CDR1 is KGHSH, CDR2 LQKENI, per germline. Trimming took off 4 bases at V and 3 bases at J, with 4 bases between the two ends. The CDR3 nucleotides are TGTGCCAGCTCACTTTACAATCAGCCCCAGCATTTT. This encodes CASSLYNQPQHF.

The chain carries TRBV6-5 and TRBJ2-1; the match to TRBD2 covers 8 bases. The CDR3 is made up of 13 amino acids. Looked up from germline, CDR1 is MNHEY and CDR2 is SVGAGI. The V and J ends lost 4 bases and 9 bases, in that order; junction bases with no gene match: 5. CDR3 DNA: TGTGCCAGCAGTTTGGGACTAGTTGGTGAGCAGTTCTTC. Its protein is CASSLGLVGEQFF.

This clone has just a few counts. This chain links TRBV6-1 with TRBJ2-4; 9 nucleotides match TRBD1. The CDR3 sequence is 15 residues long. Germline V CDR1 and CDR2: MNHNS, SASEGT. V lost 3 bases to trimming and J lost 1 base; unmatched junction nucleotides: 1. CDR3 in amino acids: CASSEGTGAKNIQYF. CDR3 nucleotides: TGTGCCAGCAGTGAGGGGACAGGGGCCAAAAACATTCAGTACTTC.